This TCR beta chain was recovered during a study of blood T cells in healthy people across ages (dated by TCRdb to between 2014 and 2017). For the wider study: In model experiments, template switching captured roughly one uniquely barcoded TCR beta cDNA molecule for every two T cells. Using the same blood draw, the study looked at two additional independent replicas of 1 million unique cDNA reads for two donors, one aged 18 to 29 and the other aged 80 or older. Donors were grouped into four age groups: young (average approximately 15 years), middle-aged (39), aged (around 56) and long-lived (around 82). The study measured age-related changes in TCR beta repertoire diversity using deep sequencing normalized with unique cDNA molecular identifiers. To avoid experimental bias, donors of different ages were randomly spread across the sequencing lanes. Findings and caveats that apply to the study as a whole: Estimates of total diversity based on one million sequenced T cells were regarded as lower bounds and as underestimates. Compared with the aged group, the long-lived group had more naive CD4+ T cells, fewer expanded clones and increased TCR diversity, suggesting age selection. Conclusive comparison of naive and antigen-experienced compartments was prevented by the profiling of bulk unsorted PBMCs. Observed TCR beta diversity per million T cells fell roughly linearly with age, and a significant reduction was already apparent by age around 40. Because the CMV infection status of the donors was unknown, age-related changes in expanded clonotypes may potentially have been confounded. There was a strong correlation between observed TCR beta diversity and the percentage of naive T cells measured by flow cytometry.

Based on the germline V gene (reference sequence), the CDR1 and CDR2 sequences are SSHAT and FNYEAQ. V is pruned by 5 bases and J by 1 base, leaving 4 bases of the junction without a gene match. From the cysteine up to the phenylalanine, the CDR3 has a length of 15 residues. CDR3 DNA only is kept here, 45 bases in frame from base 1. This clonotype was counted at least ten times. The clone's antigen remains unknown. Base qualities are not at hand, and no much larger clone is one base apart. The library was made by 5' RACE. The instrument given in TCRdb is Illumina HiSeq 2500. The second PCR ran for roughly 7 to 12 cycles and used a J-beta primer mix along with a sample-barcoded 5' primer. A unique molecular identifier was introduced onto each TCR beta cDNA molecule by a template-switch 5' adaptor carrying 12 random nucleotides. Each sample yielded at least 3 million CDR3-containing paired-end reads. First-strand cDNA synthesis was performed from all RNA using the Mint cDNA synthesis kit, with priming by a TRBC-specific oligonucleotide. Following uracil-DNA glycosylase treatment, a first 18-cycle PCR with universal primers M1SS and BC2_uni_R was performed on all cDNA. The study's processing was this. For normalization, 1 million high-quality reads were randomly selected from each sample, with every read carrying a distinct molecular identifier. Reads with shared molecular identifiers were discarded instead of being binned into consensus sequences. MiTCR, set to a Q25 quality threshold and the strictest error-elimination algorithm, was used for CDR3 identification, clonotype clustering and error correction. A nonparametric unseen species model with Euler transformation was used to estimate lower-bound total TCR beta diversity. TCRdb reprocessing: public reads trimmed at Q25 with fastp, clones called with MiXCR, in-frame beta chains kept. For every CDR3 protein sequence, its rows merge into one entry that carries the most common genes and DNA. The V and J calls shown here were made by TCRdb, not taken from the authors' results. This sample lists about a million distinct CDR3 sequences; about 53% were detected once. The top ten clonotypes cover about a fifth of the sample.

Systemically healthy Caucasian individuals from Russia, over 30 in total and aged roughly 6 to 100 years, were included as donors. Each donor gave 9.5 to 10 milliliters of peripheral blood, drawn into EDTA-treated Vacutainer tubes. Ficoll-Paque density-gradient centrifugation was used to isolate PBMCs, with at least 6.5 million per sample. Total RNA, at least 5.5 micrograms per sample, was extracted from PBMCs with Trizol reagent. Naive CD45RAhigh/CD27high T cell percentages were measured by flow cytometry on a PBMC aliquot from every donor. Sequenced input: blood. The TCR sequence derives from a woman aged 60-75 years in good health. In this chain, TRBV7-7 is recombined with TRBJ2-1, with 8 bases in between that match TRBD2. The CDR3 protein is CASSQGLDSYNEQFF. The bases read TGTGCCAGCAGCCAGGGACTAGATTCCTACAATGAGCAGTTCTTC. The CDR3 plus the reference TRBV7-7 and TRBJ2-1 genes for the other parts give the full variable domain: GAGVSQSPRYKVTKRGQDVTLRCDPISSHATLYWYQQALGQGPEFLTYFNYEAQPDKSGLPSDRFSAERPEGSISTLTIQRTEQRDSAMYRCASSQGLDSYNEQFFGPGTRLTVL.